The 11 T cell receptor beta chains reported below all come from one sample, sequenced in a study of regulatory T cells in long-lasting Graves disease. For TCR beta, libraries came from iRepertoire HTBI primers and Arm-PCR of CDR3 regions. A single record per CDR3 protein comes from TCRdb applying MiXCR to the multiplex PCR reads. In the table there are 300,000 to 400,000 distinct CDR3 sequences, around 15% of which are singletons. The time point here: newly diagnosed GD, antithyroid drugs for less than 3 months. The TCR library used RNA extracted from PBMCs. A further study also used this sample, focusing on T cells in Graves' hyperthyroidism and ophthalmopathy.

The sequenced sample was peripheral blood mononuclear cells (PBMCs), obtained at new diagnosis, from a patient treated with antithyroid drugs. These receptors were taken from a man aged 40-50 years with Graves disease.

This clonotype was counted many times. V and J are TRBV2 and TRBJ2-3, with D perhaps TRBD1 or TRBD2 (5 bases each). The CDR3 contains 16 residues. CDR1 and CDR2 (germline): SNHLY, FYNNEI. The germline V and J ends were trimmed by 6 bases and 1 base, with 17 bases remaining between them. The CDR3 nucleotides read TGTGCCAGCAGACGGGACCGGCCCCCGGGCACAGATACGCAGTATTTT. This sequence encodes CASRRDRPPGTDTQYF.

This clonotype was found many times. The CDR3 here is CASSFRASPPYNEQFF. The CDR3 DNA reads as TGTGCCAGCAGTTTCAGGGCTTCGCCGCCATACAATGAGCAGTTCTTC. This chain links TRBV12-3 or TRBV12-4 with TRBJ2-1, with a tentative D call TRBD1 (5 bases). The CDR3 is 16 amino acids. V was trimmed by 3 bases and J by 4 bases, leaving 16 bases between them.

This clonotype was seen a handful of times. V is TRBV5-5 and J is TRBJ1-4, with 10 bases aligning to TRBD1. Germline V gene sequence: CDR1 SGHKS, CDR2 YYEKEE (reference sequence). After removal of 3 bases from V and 6 bases from J, the junction contained 8 bases not matched to a gene. The CDR3 contains 16 residues. In DNA, the CDR3 is TGTGCCAGCAGCTGGACAGGGGGAAGTATACATGAAAAACTGTTTTTT. Encoded protein: CASSWTGGSIHEKLFF.

With regard to this clonotype: A far larger clone is just one base off, so this is likely a read error. The conserved closing phenylalanine or tryptophan is absent in this CDR3, likely reflecting a read error. The chain recombines TRBV6-2 or TRBV6-3 with TRBJ1-1; D remains ambiguous. There are 14 residues in the CDR3. V lost 6 bases to trimming and J lost 4 bases, with 15 bases between them. Germline CDR1 and CDR2: MNHEY and SVGEGT. In DNA form, the CDR3 reads TGTGCCAGCAGCCTTACTACCCCTGGCACTGAAGCTTTCTCT. Protein: CASSLTTPGTEAFS.

This clonotype was detected ten times or more. The rearrangement uses TRBV6-2 or TRBV6-3 and TRBJ1-5; TRBD1 might be the D (6 bases). Per the germline V gene, CDR1 is MNHEY and CDR2 is SVGEGT. The ends were cut back, 10 bases at V and 1 base at J, with 14 bases in the middle. The CDR3 runs to 14 residues. The CDR3 coding sequence is TGTGCCACAAACAGGGTAAGCAGCAATCAGCCCCAGCATTTT. Its protein is CATNRVSSNQPQHF.

This clonotype has at least ten counts. The chain combines TRBV28 with TRBJ1-3; TRBD1 agrees at 7 bases. Germline V gene lookup returns CDR1 MDHEN and CDR2 SYDVKM. The CDR3 covers 14 residues. V was pared by 4 bases and J by 3 bases, with 3 bases of the junction left unmatched. The CDR3 DNA reads TGTGCCAGCAGTTCCGGGACAGATGGAAACACCATATATTTT. Its protein is CASSSGTDGNTIYF. The variable domain in full, completed from reference TRBV28 and TRBJ1-3, reads DVKVTQSSRYLVKRTGEKVFLECVQDMDHENMFWYRQDPGLGLRLIYFSYDVKMKEKGDIPEGYSVSREKKERFSLILESASTNQTSMYLCASSSGTDGNTIYFGEGSWLTVV.

The sample holds many counts of this clonotype. This chain connects TRBV5-1 to TRBJ2-1; 7 bases fit TRBD1. V gave up 3 bases and J gave up 6 bases; unmatched junction bases: 6. The CDR3 runs 14 residues. CDR1 is SGHRS, CDR2 YFSETQ, per germline. DNA of the CDR3: TGCGCCAGCAGCTGGGACAGCGCGGGCAATGAGCAGTTCTTC. Encoded protein: CASSWDSAGNEQFF.

This clonotype has at least ten counts. The chain employs TRBV11-1 and TRBJ1-4; TRBD1 might be the D (6 bases). The CDR3 runs 14 residues. Trimming removed 6 bases at V and 6 bases at J, with 14 bases between. In germline, CDR1 is SGHAT, CDR2 FQDESV (reference sequence). The CDR3 sequence: CASSTGIHHEKLFF. For the CDR3, the DNA is TGTGCCAGCAGTACAGGGATTCACCATGAAAAACTGTTTTTT.

This clonotype was counted between two and nine times. At one boundary the junction diverges from the germline segment, which might be a read error. V is TRBV7-2 and J is TRBJ2-3; TRBD2 aligns across 8 bases. CDR3 size: 14 residues. Germline CDR1 reads SGHTA; CDR2 reads FQGNSA. CDR3 in amino acids: CDSSRSGVPDTQYF. The DNA of the CDR3 is TGTGACAGCAGCCGTAGCGGGGTCCCAGATACGCAGTATTTT.

In this sample, this clonotype turned up many times. This rearrangement joins TRBV28 to TRBJ1-5; 7 positions match TRBD1. J was trimmed by 2 bases and V by 3 bases; bases with no gene match: 13. The V gene's germline CDR1 is MDHEN and CDR2 SYDVKM. CDR3 length: 18 residues. The CDR3 DNA reads as TGTGCCAGCAGTTTGTTGGGAGGATGGGACAGTCGCAATCAGCCCCAGCATTTT. Translated, it gives CASSLLGGWDSRNQPQHF.

This clonotype has at least ten counts. The chain employs TRBV14 and TRBJ2-3, with 7 nucleotides matching TRBD2. This CDR3 comprises 16 residues. Germline assignment: CDR1 SGHDN and CDR2 FVKESK. Trimming cost V 2 bases and J 3 bases; bases outside gene matches: 8. The CDR3 spells CASSQLTSVGTDTQYF. CDR3 coding DNA: TGTGCCAGCAGCCAACTAACTAGCGTAGGGACAGATACGCAGTATTTT.